This is a list of T cell receptor beta chains from one sample in a study of blood T cell repertoires in COVID-19. Sequenced by immunoSEQ multiplex PCR; TCRdb stores in-frame clones only, minus some. The top ten hold 2% to 2.5% of the sample, which has more than 100,000 clones, more than 75% seen once. The material sequenced was peripheral blood. These receptors were taken from a man in his fifties with active COVID-19. Each CDR3 is given with its conserved first and last residue. Fields, in order: clone size, J gene, D gene, V gene, CDR3 DNA, CDR3 protein. D genes are given only for firm matches. Not all rows give a size; the values are once, few, many and, for expanded clones, a class.

clone_size: .; j_call: TRBJ2-7; d_call: TRBD2; v_call: TRBV5-1; cdr3_nt: TGCGCCAGCAGCCCCGGGACTAGCGGGGGGTACGAGCAGTACTTC; cdr3_aa: CASSPGTSGGYEQYF
clone_size: .; j_call: TRBJ1-2; d_call: .; v_call: TRBV5-8; cdr3_nt: TGTGCCAGCAGCCTGCGGCTGTATGGCTACACCTTC; cdr3_aa: CASSLRLYGYTF
clone_size: .; j_call: TRBJ1-1; d_call: .; v_call: TRBV7-2; cdr3_nt: TGTGCCAGCAGCGCTCAACGGGGAGCGACCACTGAAGCTTTCTTT; cdr3_aa: CASSAQRGATTEAFF
clone_size: .; j_call: TRBJ2-2; d_call: TRBD2; v_call: TRBV7-6; cdr3_nt: TGTGCCAGCAGCTCGGGACTATCAGAATCCGAGAACACCGGGGAGCTGTTTTTT; cdr3_aa: CASSSGLSESENTGELFF
clone_size: .; j_call: TRBJ1-2; d_call: TRBD1; v_call: TRBV6-5; cdr3_nt: TGTGCCAGCACACAGGGGGCCCTCTCGCTCGGCTACACCTTC; cdr3_aa: CASTQGALSLGYTF
clone_size: .; j_call: TRBJ2-7; d_call: TRBD2; v_call: TRBV13; cdr3_nt: TGTGCCAGCAGCTTGGTAGTCGGGACTAGCGGGGGGAAGAGCTCCTACGAGCAGTACTTC; cdr3_aa: CASSLVVGTSGGKSSYEQYF
clone_size: .; j_call: TRBJ2-7; d_call: .; v_call: TRBV9; cdr3_nt: TGTGCCAGCAGCGTATGCCCCCCTTGGCGCCCAGGGGTCTACGAGCAGTACTTC; cdr3_aa: CASSVCPPWRPGVYEQYF
clone_size: .; j_call: TRBJ2-1; d_call: .; v_call: TRBV20-1; cdr3_nt: TGCAGTGCTAGACAGGGCCATGAGCAGTTCTTC; cdr3_aa: CSARQGHEQFF
clone_size: .; j_call: TRBJ2-6; d_call: TRBD1; v_call: TRBV6-4; cdr3_nt: TGTGCCAGCAGTGACACACGGACAGGGTTTAGTGGGGCCAACGTCCTGACTTTC; cdr3_aa: CASSDTRTGFSGANVLTF
clone_size: .; j_call: TRBJ1-1; d_call: TRBD1; v_call: TRBV6-4; cdr3_nt: TGTGCCAGCAGCGTAACCGGGACAGCACTACCCCAATTCATGAACACTGAAGCTTTCTTT; cdr3_aa: CASSVTGTALPQFMNTEAFF
clone_size: .; j_call: TRBJ2-1; d_call: .; v_call: TRBV15; cdr3_nt: TGTGCCACCAGCAGAGTGGGGGCAGCCTCTTACAATGAGCAGTTCTTC; cdr3_aa: CATSRVGAASYNEQFF
clone_size: .; j_call: TRBJ1-4; d_call: TRBD1; v_call: TRBV9; cdr3_nt: TGTGCCAGCAGCGTTTCCGGACAGGTCAATGAAAAACTGTTTTTT; cdr3_aa: CASSVSGQVNEKLFF
clone_size: .; j_call: TRBJ2-1; d_call: TRBD2; v_call: TRBV11-3; cdr3_nt: TGTGCCAGCAGCTTAGACAGCGGGGGTTACAATGAGCAGTTCTTC; cdr3_aa: CASSLDSGGYNEQFF
clone_size: .; j_call: TRBJ2-5; d_call: .; v_call: TRBV11-2; cdr3_nt: TGTGCCAGCAGCTTCGGAGCGGCGCCCCAAGAGACCCAGTACTTC; cdr3_aa: CASSFGAAPQETQYF
clone_size: .; j_call: TRBJ2-3; d_call: TRBD2; v_call: TRBV11-2; cdr3_nt: TGTGCCAGCAGCTTAGAAAGCGGGGGGGCCGCAGATACGCAGTATTTT; cdr3_aa: CASSLESGGAADTQYF
clone_size: .; j_call: TRBJ2-7; d_call: TRBD1; v_call: TRBV9; cdr3_nt: TGTGCCAGCAGCGCGGACAGGCCCTCCTACGAGCAGTACTTC; cdr3_aa: CASSADRPSYEQYF
clone_size: .; j_call: TRBJ2-1; d_call: TRBD2; v_call: TRBV19; cdr3_nt: TGTGCCAGTAGTCCAAGGACTAGCGGGTTCGATGAGCAGTTCTTC; cdr3_aa: CASSPRTSGFDEQFF
clone_size: .; j_call: TRBJ2-3; d_call: TRBD1; v_call: TRBV5-1; cdr3_nt: TGCGCCAGCAGCCCAGACAGGGCCGCCGGTACGCAGTATTTT; cdr3_aa: CASSPDRAAGTQYF
clone_size: few; j_call: TRBJ1-5; d_call: TRBD1; v_call: TRBV2; cdr3_nt: TGTGCCAGCAGTTTTTCTCGGGACAGGCCTCTGAGGAGCAATCAGCCCCAGCATTTT; cdr3_aa: CASSFSRDRPLRSNQPQHF
clone_size: .; j_call: TRBJ2-1; d_call: TRBD2; v_call: TRBV4-3; cdr3_nt: TGCGCCAGCAGCCAAGCGGGGGACTACCGGACCACCTACAATGAGCAGTTCTTC; cdr3_aa: CASSQAGDYRTTYNEQFF
clone_size: .; j_call: TRBJ1-6; d_call: .; v_call: TRBV9; cdr3_nt: TGTGCCAGCAGCGTAGCGGGTTCCGGGGAGGGAATTTCGGCGAATTCACCCCTCCACTTT; cdr3_aa: CASSVAGSGEGISANSPLHF
clone_size: .; j_call: TRBJ1-2; d_call: TRBD1; v_call: TRBV5-5; cdr3_nt: TGTGCCAGCAGCTCCGGACAGGGGAAAAGAGACTATGGCTACACCTTC; cdr3_aa: CASSSGQGKRDYGYTF
clone_size: .; j_call: TRBJ2-3; d_call: .; v_call: TRBV30; cdr3_nt: TGTGCCTGGAGTGTTCCTTCCCTCAGGGATACGCAGTATTTT; cdr3_aa: CAWSVPSLRDTQYF
clone_size: .; j_call: TRBJ1-3; d_call: .; v_call: TRBV7-2; cdr3_nt: TGTGCCAGCAGCTTAGGAGGGGGGGACGGAAACACCATATATTTT; cdr3_aa: CASSLGGGDGNTIYF
clone_size: .; j_call: TRBJ2-1; d_call: .; v_call: TRBV12-3/TRBV12-4; cdr3_nt: TGTGCCAGCAGTTTAGCAGAGGGCAATGAGCAGTTCTTC; cdr3_aa: CASSLAEGNEQFF
clone_size: .; j_call: TRBJ2-7; d_call: TRBD2; v_call: TRBV6-2/TRBV6-3; cdr3_nt: TGTGCCAGCAGTTACTCGAACTCTGCGGGGGGCATCTACGAGCAGTACTTC; cdr3_aa: CASSYSNSAGGIYEQYF
clone_size: .; j_call: TRBJ2-3; d_call: .; v_call: TRBV27; cdr3_nt: TGTGCCAGCAGCCTCACGGGGTGGGGGGGCACAGATACGCAGTATTTT; cdr3_aa: CASSLTGWGGTDTQYF
clone_size: .; j_call: TRBJ2-7; d_call: TRBD1; v_call: TRBV2; cdr3_nt: TGTGCCAGCAGCCTGGGGACAGGCCCTTACGAGCAGTACTTC; cdr3_aa: CASSLGTGPYEQYF
clone_size: .; j_call: TRBJ2-2; d_call: TRBD2; v_call: TRBV30; cdr3_nt: TGTGCCTGGAGTGTTTTGTCGGGGGGGACCGGGGAGCTGTTTTTT; cdr3_aa: CAWSVLSGGTGELFF
clone_size: .; j_call: TRBJ2-2; d_call: TRBD1; v_call: TRBV7-2; cdr3_nt: TGTGCCAGCGGTGTCCAGGGGGCCCGGGAGCTGTTTTTT; cdr3_aa: CASGVQGARELFF
clone_size: few; j_call: TRBJ2-7; d_call: .; v_call: TRBV11-2; cdr3_nt: TGTGCCAGCAGCCCACGATGGGGAGGGGGGTTACTAAACGAGCAGTACTTC; cdr3_aa: CASSPRWGGGLLNEQYF
clone_size: .; j_call: TRBJ1-6; d_call: .; v_call: TRBV5-4; cdr3_nt: TGTGCCAGCAGCCGTCGGGGGGTTGGTTATTCACCCCTCCACTTT; cdr3_aa: CASSRRGVGYSPLHF